The next 13 T cell receptor beta chains were all read from a single sample in a study of CD8 T cells in ankylosing spondylitis. Study outcomes and limitations: Among TCR beta sequences, a motif of several highly homologous variants appeared characteristic of ankylosing spondylitis blood.

TCRdb reanalysed the 5' RACE reads using MiXCR and keeps one entry per CDR3 protein. The data contain hundreds of thousands of distinct CDR3 sequences, approximately 12% of them singletons. Which antigens these TCRs recognize remains unknown. Material: blood, either unsorted or a sorted T cell fraction (not recorded which). The receptor set was obtained from a male donor with ankylosing spondylitis.

The chain links TRBV20-1 to TRBJ1-5; tentative D call: TRBD1 (5 bases). The CDR3 consists of 15 residues. Trimming cost V 0 bases and J 6 bases, with 15 bases left between them. The germline gives CDR1 DFQATT, CDR2 SNEGSKA (reference sequence). The CDR3 here is CSARDHGGEVQPQHF. In nucleotides, the CDR3 is TGCAGTGCTAGAGATCATGGAGGGGAGGTTCAGCCCCAGCATTTT.

This clonotype was observed a few times. The chain joins TRBV5-1 to TRBJ1-2; D is ambiguous. Germline values: CDR1 SGHRS, CDR2 YFSETQ. V shed 4 bases and J shed 3 bases, with 10 bases lying between them. This CDR3 is built from 13 residues. The CDR3 nucleotides are TGCGCCAGCAGCATGTCGGCTGACTATGGCTACACCTTC. The encoded protein is CASSMSADYGYTF.

The gene calls are TRBV29-1 and TRBJ1-2; D is unresolved. The CDR3 extends over 13 amino acids. The V end lost 4 bases, the J end lost 4 bases, and 13 bases lay between the germline ends. CDR1 SQVTM and CDR2 ANQGSEA come from the germline V gene. CDR3 in amino acids: CSVGGRLLYGYTF. In DNA, the CDR3 is TGCAGCGTTGGCGGGAGATTACTCTATGGCTACACCTTC.

This clonotype was detected ten times or more. CDR3 amino acids: CASSLGGTGGETQYF. The CDR3, as DNA: TGTGCCAGCAGTTTGGGGGGGACCGGCGGTGAGACCCAGTACTTC. This chain connects TRBV28 to TRBJ2-5; 7 bases line up with TRBD2. V dropped 3 bases and J dropped 5; count of bases not matched to a gene: 9. This CDR3 is 15 amino acids long. Germline V gene lookup returns CDR1 MDHEN and CDR2 SYDVKM.

The chain combines TRBV20-1 with TRBJ1-6; no clear D. Trimming pared 6 bases from V and 4 bases from J, leaving 16 bases between. The CDR3 length is 15 residues. The germline gives CDR1 DFQATT, CDR2 SNEGSKA (reference sequence). CDR3 nucleotide sequence: TGCAGTGCGACCCGAAAGGACCTTTATAATTCACCCCTCCACTTT. This sequence encodes CSATRKDLYNSPLHF.

The chain's CDR3 is CASRRADTEAFF. The CDR3 DNA reads TGTGCCAGCAGGAGGGCGGACACTGAAGCTTTCTTT. The chain has TRBV27 and TRBJ1-1; D is undetermined. The germline V and J ends were trimmed by 6 bases and 3 bases, with 8 bases remaining between them. Germline V lookup: CDR1 MNHEY, CDR2 SMNVEV (reference sequence). CDR3 length equals 12 residues.

V usage is TRBV6-1 and J usage is TRBJ1-5, with 7 bases aligning to TRBD1. Trimming took 6 bases from V and 2 from J; bases not matched to a gene: 4. Germline V gives CDR1 MNHNS, CDR2 SASEGT. The CDR3 has 14 residues. The CDR3 loop is CASRDRPGNQPQHF. In DNA, the CDR3 is TGTGCCAGCAGGGACAGGCCCGGCAATCAGCCCCAGCATTTT.

This clonotype was counted between two and nine times. This chain joins TRBV2 and TRBJ1-1, with a possible D match to TRBD1 (6 bases). Trimming removed 8 bases from V and 4 bases from J, with 11 bases in between. The germline gives CDR1 SNHLY, CDR2 FYNNEI. The CDR3 has 12 amino acids. CDR3 in amino acids: CASVKGGTEAFF. The CDR3 region has the DNA TGTGCCAGCGTAAAGGGGGGCACTGAAGCTTTCTTT.

This clonotype appeared many times. The chain combines TRBV5-6 with TRBJ2-5; 11 bases agree with TRBD2. Germline assignment: CDR1 SGHDT and CDR2 YYEEEE. This CDR3 has 15 amino acids. With 1 base clipped from V and 5 bases from J, the junction kept 4 bases outside the gene matches. Written as DNA, the CDR3 is TGTGCCAGCAGCTTGAGACTAGCGGGGAGGGAGACCCAGTACTTC. It encodes CASSLRLAGRETQYF.

A few counts support this clonotype. This chain joins TRBV25-1 and TRBJ2-7; no clear D. The CDR3 totals 14 residues. V was clipped by 3 bases and J by 2 bases, with 11 bases between them. Germline V CDR1 and CDR2: MGHDK, SYGVNS. The CDR3 nucleotides read TGTGCCAGCAGTGACATGTTGTCGACCTACGAGCAGTACTTC. It is translated as CASSDMLSTYEQYF.

This sequence joins TRBV27 and TRBJ2-2, with D perhaps TRBD2 (7 bases). With 6 bases removed from V and 6 bases from J, the gap between germline ends came to 14 bases. This CDR3 has 14 amino acids. Germline lookup yields CDR1 MNHEY and CDR2 SMNVEV (reference sequence). CDR3 loop: CASSREGGAGELFF. The CDR3 DNA sequence: TGTGCCAGCAGCCGAGAGGGGGGGGCCGGGGAGCTGTTTTTT.

Many counts were recorded for this clonotype. V gene TRBV29-1 combines with J gene TRBJ2-7; no reliable D call. CDR3 length: 13 amino acids. The germline V gene encodes CDR1 SQVTM and CDR2 ANQGSEA. V lost 1 base and J 3 bases, leaving 10 bases between the germline ends. Here the CDR3 reads CSVEGGEDYEQYF. The CDR3 nucleotides are TGCAGCGTTGAAGGAGGAGAAGACTACGAGCAGTACTTC.

This clonotype was observed a handful of times. The rearrangement uses TRBV20-1 and TRBJ1-4; D might be TRBD1 (5 bases). Germline assignment: CDR1 DFQATT and CDR2 SNEGSKA (reference sequence). Deletions cut 3 bases from V and 1 base from J, with 9 bases between. The CDR3 runs 14 residues. CDR3 residues: CSASREGTNEKLFF. CDR3 in DNA: TGCAGTGCTAGCAGGGAGGGAACTAATGAAAAACTGTTTTTT.